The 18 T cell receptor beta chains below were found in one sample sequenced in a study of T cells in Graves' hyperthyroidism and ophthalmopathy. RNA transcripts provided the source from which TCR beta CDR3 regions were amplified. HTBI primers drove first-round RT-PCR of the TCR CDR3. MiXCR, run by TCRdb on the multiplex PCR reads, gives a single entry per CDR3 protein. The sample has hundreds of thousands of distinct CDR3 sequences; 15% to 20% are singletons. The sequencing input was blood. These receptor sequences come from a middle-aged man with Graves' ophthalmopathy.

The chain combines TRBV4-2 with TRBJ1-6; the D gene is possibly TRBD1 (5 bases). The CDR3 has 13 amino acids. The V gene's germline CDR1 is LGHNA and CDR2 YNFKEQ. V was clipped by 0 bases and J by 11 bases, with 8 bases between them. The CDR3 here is CASSQDGTAPLHF. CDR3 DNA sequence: TGTGCCAGCAGCCAAGATGGGACGGCACCCCTCCACTTT.

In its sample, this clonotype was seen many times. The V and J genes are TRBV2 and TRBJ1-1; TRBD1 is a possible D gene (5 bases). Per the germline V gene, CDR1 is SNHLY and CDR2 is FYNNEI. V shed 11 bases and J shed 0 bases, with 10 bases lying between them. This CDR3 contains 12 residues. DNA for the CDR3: TGTGCCGGAGGGACCATGAACACTGAAGCTTTCTTT. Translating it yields CAGGTMNTEAFF.

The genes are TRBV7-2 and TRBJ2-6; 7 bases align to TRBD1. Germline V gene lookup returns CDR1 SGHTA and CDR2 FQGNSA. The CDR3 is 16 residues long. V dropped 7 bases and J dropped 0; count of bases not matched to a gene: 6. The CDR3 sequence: CASNGQASSGANVLTF. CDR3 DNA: TGTGCCAGCAACGGACAGGCGAGCTCTGGGGCCAACGTCCTGACTTTC.

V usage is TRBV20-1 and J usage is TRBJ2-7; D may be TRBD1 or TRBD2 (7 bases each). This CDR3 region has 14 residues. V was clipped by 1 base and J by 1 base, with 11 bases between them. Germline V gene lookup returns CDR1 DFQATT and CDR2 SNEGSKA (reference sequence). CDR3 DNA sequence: TGCAGTGCTAGAGCCAGGGGGGGGTCCTACGAGCAGTACTTC. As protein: CSARARGGSYEQYF.

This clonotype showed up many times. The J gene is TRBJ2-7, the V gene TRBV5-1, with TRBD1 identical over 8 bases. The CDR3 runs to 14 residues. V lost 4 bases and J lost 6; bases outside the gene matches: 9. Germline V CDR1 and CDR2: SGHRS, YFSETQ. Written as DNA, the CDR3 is TGCGCCAGCAGCCCCTGGACAGGGAGTCTCGAGCAGTACTTC. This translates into CASSPWTGSLEQYF. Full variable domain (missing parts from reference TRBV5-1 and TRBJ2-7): KAGVTQTPRYLIKTRGQQVTLSCSPISGHRSVSWYQQTPGQGLQFLFEYFSETQRNKGNFPGRFSGRQFSNSRSEMNVSTLELGDSALYLCASSPWTGSLEQYFGPGTRLTVT.

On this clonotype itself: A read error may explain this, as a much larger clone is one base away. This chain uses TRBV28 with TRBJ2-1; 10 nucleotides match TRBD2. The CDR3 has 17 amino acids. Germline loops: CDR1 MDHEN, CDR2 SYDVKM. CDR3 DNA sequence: TGTGCCGGCAGCCCCACCCAGCTAGCGGGAGAAGGCGTTGAGCAGTTCTTC. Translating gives CAGSPTQLAGEGVEQFF.

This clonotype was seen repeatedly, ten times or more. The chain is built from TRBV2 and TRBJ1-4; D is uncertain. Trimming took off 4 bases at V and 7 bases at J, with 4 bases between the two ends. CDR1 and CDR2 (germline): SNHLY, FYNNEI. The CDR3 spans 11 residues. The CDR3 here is CASSAGEKLFF. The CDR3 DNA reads TGTGCCAGCAGTGCGGGTGAAAAACTGTTTTTT.

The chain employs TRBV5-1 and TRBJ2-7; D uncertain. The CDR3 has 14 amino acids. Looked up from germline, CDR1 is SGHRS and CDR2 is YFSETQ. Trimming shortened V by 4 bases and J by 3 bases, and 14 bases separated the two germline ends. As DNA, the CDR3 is TGCGCCAGCAGCCCCGCCTCAGCTGGCTACGAGCAGTACTTC. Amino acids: CASSPASAGYEQYF.

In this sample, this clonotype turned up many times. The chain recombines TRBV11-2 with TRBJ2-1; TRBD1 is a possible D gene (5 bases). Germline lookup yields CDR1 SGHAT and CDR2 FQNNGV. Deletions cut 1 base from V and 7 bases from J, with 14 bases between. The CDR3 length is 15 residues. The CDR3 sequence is CASSLGQTPRNEQFF. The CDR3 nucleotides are TGTGCCAGCAGCTTAGGACAGACTCCTAGGAATGAGCAGTTCTTC.

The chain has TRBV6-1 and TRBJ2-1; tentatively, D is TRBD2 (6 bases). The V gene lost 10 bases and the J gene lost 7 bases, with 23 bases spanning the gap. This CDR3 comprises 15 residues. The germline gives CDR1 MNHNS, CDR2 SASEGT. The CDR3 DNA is TGTGCCACCTCCCTCGGGACTCCCTCAAGAAATGAGCAGTTCTTC. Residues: CATSLGTPSRNEQFF.

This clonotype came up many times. This CDR3 reads CASSSVLLAGVTDTQYF. The CDR3 DNA reads TGTGCCAGCAGTTCAGTCCTCTTAGCGGGAGTTACGGATACGCAGTATTTT. The chain joins TRBV28 to TRBJ2-3; TRBD2 aligns across 9 bases. V was clipped by 4 bases and J by 6 bases; unmatched bases: 14. Germline CDR1 is MDHEN and CDR2 is SYDVKM. CDR3 length: 17 amino acids.

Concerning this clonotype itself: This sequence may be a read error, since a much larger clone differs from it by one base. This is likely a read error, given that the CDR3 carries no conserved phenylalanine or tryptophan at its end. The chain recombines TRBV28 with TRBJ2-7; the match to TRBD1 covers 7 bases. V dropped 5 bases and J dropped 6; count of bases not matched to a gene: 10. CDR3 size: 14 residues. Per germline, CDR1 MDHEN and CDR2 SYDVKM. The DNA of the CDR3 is TGTGCCAGCAGTCGGTCCGGGACAGCAACCGAGCAGTACCTC. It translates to CASSRSGTATEQYL.

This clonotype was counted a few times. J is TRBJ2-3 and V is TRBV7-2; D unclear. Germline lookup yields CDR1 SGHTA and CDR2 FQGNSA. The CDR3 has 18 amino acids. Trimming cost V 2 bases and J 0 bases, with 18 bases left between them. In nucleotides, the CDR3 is TGTGCCAGCAGCTTATCCCTCCTCCCCCTCTATAGCACAGATACGCAGTATTTT. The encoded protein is CASSLSLLPLYSTDTQYF.

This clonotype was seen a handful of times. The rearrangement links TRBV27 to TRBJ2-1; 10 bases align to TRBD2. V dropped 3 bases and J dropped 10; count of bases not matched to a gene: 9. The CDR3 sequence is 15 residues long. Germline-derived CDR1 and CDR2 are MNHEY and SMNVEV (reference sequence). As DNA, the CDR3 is TGTGCCAGCAGTTTGCTAGCGGGAGTCGGCGGCGAGCAGTTCTTC. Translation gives CASSLLAGVGGEQFF.

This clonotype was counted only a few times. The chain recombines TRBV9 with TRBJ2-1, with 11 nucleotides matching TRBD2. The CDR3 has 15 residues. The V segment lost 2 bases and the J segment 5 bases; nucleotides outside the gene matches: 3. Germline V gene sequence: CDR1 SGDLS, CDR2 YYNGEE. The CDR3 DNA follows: TGTGCCAGCAGCGTTACTAGCGGGAGTCACAATGAGCAGTTCTTC. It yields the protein CASSVTSGSHNEQFF.

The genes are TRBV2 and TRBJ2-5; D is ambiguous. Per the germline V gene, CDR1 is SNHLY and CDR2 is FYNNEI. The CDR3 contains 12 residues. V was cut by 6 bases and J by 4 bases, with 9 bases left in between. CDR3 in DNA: TGTGCCAGCAGGGACCTCACAGAGACCCAGTACTTC. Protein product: CASRDLTETQYF.

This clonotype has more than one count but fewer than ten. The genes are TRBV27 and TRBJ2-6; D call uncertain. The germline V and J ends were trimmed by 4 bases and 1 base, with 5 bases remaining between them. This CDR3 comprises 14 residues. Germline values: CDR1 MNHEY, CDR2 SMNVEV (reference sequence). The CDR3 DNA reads TGTGCCAGCAGTTACGCATCTGGGGCCAACGTCCTGACTTTC. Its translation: CASSYASGANVLTF.

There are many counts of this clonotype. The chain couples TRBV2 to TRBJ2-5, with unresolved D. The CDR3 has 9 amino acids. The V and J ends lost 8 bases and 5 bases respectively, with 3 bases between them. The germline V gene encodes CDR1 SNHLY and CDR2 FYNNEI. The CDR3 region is CASGETQYF. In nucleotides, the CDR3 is TGTGCCAGCGGGGAGACCCAGTACTTC.